This T cell receptor (beta chain) appears in the sequencing data of a study of shared clonotypes between healthy human individuals. With regard to this clone: Its matching antigen is unknown.

Data came from immunoSEQ multiplex PCR; TCRdb stores just in-frame clones and leaves some out. This repertoire shows approximately 2,000,000 clones, 92% found once; its top ten account for around 0.35%. CDR1 and CDR2 from the germline V gene are MDHEN and SYDVKM. This CDR3 has 14 residues. V lost 8 bases and J lost 8, with 19 bases in between. Study-level results: Incomplete sequencing of sorted subsets was indicated by rarefaction despite large depth. The genetic and exposure-history diversity represented was limited by few donors.

This clonotype was obtained from a young man in good health. Some clones in this sample may be carry-over from other donors' samples. Sequencing was done on a sample of naive CD4+ T cells from PBMCs. Subset: CD45RA+ positively selected. V gene TRBV28 combines with J gene TRBJ1-5, with D perhaps TRBD1 (6 bases). Here the CDR3 reads CASAVGGSREPQHF. The CDR3 DNA reads TGTGCCAGCGCAGTAGGGGGGTCACGTGAGCCCCAGCATTTT.